This is a list of T cell receptor beta chains from one sample in a study of blood T cells in healthy people across ages. From the 5' RACE reads, TCRdb called clonotypes with MiXCR, one entry per CDR3 protein. The table lists about 640,000 distinct CDR3 sequences, around 43% of them singletons. What was sequenced was blood. The source is a man older than 75 in good health. Both conserved end residues are part of each CDR3. A D gene is named only where the DNA matches it firmly. The size field is filled for only some rows; it gives once, few, many or a size class.

>-|15|TRBJ1-4|TRBD1|TRBV5-1
CASSLMGQGNEKLFF
TGCGCCAGCAGCTTGATGGGACAGGGGAATGAAAAACTGTTTTTT
>-|13|TRBJ2-7|TRBD1|TRBV29-1
CSVDKGGAGEQYF
TGCAGCGTTGATAAAGGGGGCGCTGGGGAGCAGTACTTC
>few|16|TRBJ2-2|-|TRBV7-2
CASSLAGGSGTGELFF
TGTGCCAGCAGCTTAGCGGGGGGCTCCGGCACCGGGGAGCTGTTTTTT
>-|17|TRBJ2-5|TRBD2|TRBV15
CATSRAGWRGGEETQYF
TGTGCCACCAGCAGAGCGGGCTGGCGGGGGGGTGAAGAGACCCAGTACTTC
>many|14|TRBJ2-7|TRBD1|TRBV6-2/TRBV6-3
CASRHGQGSYEQYF
TGTGCCAGCAGACACGGACAGGGTTCCTACGAGCAGTACTTC
>-|13|TRBJ2-1|-|TRBV6-2/TRBV6-3
CASSYSRRGEQFF
TGTGCCAGCAGTTACTCCCGGAGGGGAGAGCAGTTCTTC
>-|14|TRBJ2-1|-|TRBV20-1
CSARLASRYNEQFF
TGCAGTGCTAGACTAGCGAGTCGGTACAATGAGCAGTTCTTC
>-|16|TRBJ2-5|TRBD2|TRBV5-1
CASSSPGLAGKETQYF
TGCGCCAGCAGCTCCCCCGGACTAGCGGGAAAAGAGACCCAGTACTTC
>-|15|TRBJ1-6|-|TRBV3-1
CASSPLLGGNSPLHF
TGTGCCAGCAGCCCCCTCCTGGGAGGGAATTCACCCCTCCACTTT
>-|13|TRBJ2-5|-|TRBV15
CATSLIAGETQYF
TGTGCCACCAGCTTGATAGCCGGGGAGACCCAGTACTTC
>few|16|TRBJ2-1|TRBD1|TRBV6-1
CASSDGTANPYNEQFF
TGTGCCAGCAGTGACGGGACAGCCAACCCCTACAATGAGCAGTTCTTC
>few|15|TRBJ2-5|TRBD2|TRBV7-2
CASSPRLAGAREQYF
TGTGCCAGCAGCCCCCGGCTAGCGGGGGCCAGGGAGCAGTACTTC
>-|15|TRBJ1-1|-|TRBV7-9
CASSLTAAMNTEAFF
TGTGCCAGCAGCTTAACGGCAGCGATGAACACTGAAGCTTTCTTT
>-|14|TRBJ1-2|-|TRBV7-9
CASRIIGIGYGYTF
TGTGCCAGCAGAATAATAGGGATCGGCTATGGCTACACCTTC
>many|16|TRBJ2-7|-|TRBV3-1
CASSPTLAVSSYEQYF
TGTGCCAGCAGCCCCACCTTAGCGGTAAGCTCCTACGAGCAGTACTTC
>-|18|TRBJ2-1|TRBD1|TRBV10-3
CAISESGAGQGFGYEQFF
TGTGCCATCAGTGAGTCGGGGGCTGGACAGGGGTTTGGCTACGAGCAGTTCTTC
>-|14|TRBJ2-5|-|TRBV20-1
CSAQRLGDQETQYF
TGCAGTGCGCAGAGACTAGGGGACCAAGAGACCCAGTACTTC
>once|13|TRBJ2-5|-|TRBV7-2
CASSEGTQETQYF
TGTGCCAGCAGCGAGGGGACCCAAGAGACCCAGTACTTC
>-|15|TRBJ2-7|TRBD1|TRBV2
CASSSDRGRSYEQYF
TGTGCCAGCAGTTCCGACAGGGGGCGATCCTACGAGCAGTACTTC
>many|17|TRBJ2-5|TRBD2|TRBV3-1
CASSQSGTSGGSETQYF
TGTGCCAGCAGCCAATCAGGGACTAGCGGGGGTTCGGAGACCCAGTACTTC
>few|15|TRBJ2-1|-|TRBV7-2
CASSSLRDLHNEQFF
TGTGCCAGCAGCTCGCTCAGGGACCTACACAATGAGCAGTTCTTC
>-|14|TRBJ1-6|-|TRBV5-1
CASSLNLGDSPLHF
TGCGCCAGCAGCTTGAATCTGGGGGATTCACCCCTCCACTTT
>few|14|TRBJ2-1|-|TRBV29-1
CSEIAVIGGHEQFF
TGCAGCGAGATCGCTGTGATCGGGGGCCATGAGCAGTTCTTC
>once|13|TRBJ1-2|-|TRBV27
CASSDKGLGGYTF
TGTGCCAGCAGCGACAAGGGGCTTGGGGGCTACACCTTC
>-|13|TRBJ1-2|TRBD1|TRBV12-5
CASGRDRVSGYTF
TGTGCTAGTGGCCGGGACAGGGTTTCTGGCTACACCTTC
>-|15|TRBJ1-4|-|TRBV3-1
CASSPLLTGNEKLFF
TGTGCCAGCAGCCCTCTTCTTACAGGAAATGAAAAACTGTTTTTT
>-|12|TRBJ1-1|-|TRBV29-1
CSVVYRDAEAFF
TGCAGCGTTGTTTACAGGGACGCTGAAGCTTTCTTT
>-|16|TRBJ2-7|TRBD1|TRBV7-9
CASRRGQGSSYNEQYF
TGTGCCAGCAGACGTGGACAGGGGAGCTCCTACAATGAGCAGTACTTC
>few|12|TRBJ2-2|-|TRBV29-1
CSVGLGAGELFF
TGCAGCGTTGGACTAGGTGCCGGGGAGCTGTTTTTT
>many|15|TRBJ1-5|TRBD1|TRBV7-2
CASSRTGGGNQPQHF
TGTGCCAGCAGCCGGACAGGGGGCGGCAATCAGCCCCAGCATTTT
>few|15|TRBJ2-1|-|TRBV24-1
CATSDQLNSGDEQFF
TGTGCCACCAGTGACCAGCTCAATAGTGGGGATGAGCAGTTCTTC
>once|16|TRBJ2-7|-|TRBV18
CASSPPPGRTSYEQYF
TGTGCCAGCTCACCACCTCCAGGGAGAACCTCCTACGAGCAGTACTTC
>-|20|TRBJ2-1|TRBD1|TRBV20-1
CSAILLTGTGEFISYNEQFF
TGCAGTGCGATCCTCCTGACCGGGACAGGGGAGTTTATTTCCTACAATGAGCAGTTCTTC
>-|15|TRBJ1-1|-|TRBV12-3/TRBV12-4
CASSLPYRENTEAFF
TGTGCCAGCAGTTTACCGTACAGGGAGAACACTGAAGCTTTCTTT
>-|15|TRBJ1-4|TRBD1|TRBV7-9
CASSPTGGSNEKLFF
TGTGCCAGCAGCCCAACAGGGGGATCTAATGAAAAACTGTTTTTT
>-|16|TRBJ2-7|-|TRBV29-1
CSVIVRGTVKVYEQYF
TGCAGCGTTATCGTTCGCGGGACAGTGAAAGTCTACGAGCAGTACTTC
>few|15|TRBJ2-7|TRBD2|TRBV4-3
CASSQASGGSYEQYF
TGCGCCAGCAGCCAGGCTAGCGGGGGGAGCTACGAGCAGTACTTC
>-|15|TRBJ2-1|-|TRBV11-3
CASSPRQGTYNEQFF
TGTGCCAGCAGCCCAAGGCAGGGAACCTACAATGAGCAGTTCTTC
>once|16|TRBJ2-5|-|TRBV5-1
CASSLGPLGSGVTQYF
TGCGCCAGCAGCTTGGGACCACTGGGGTCGGGGGTGACCCAGTACTTC
>-|14|TRBJ2-1|TRBD1|TRBV29-1
CSVRDRGRFNEQFF
TGCAGCGTCCGGGACAGGGGGCGGTTTAATGAGCAGTTCTTC
>few|15|TRBJ2-1|TRBD2|TRBV12-3/TRBV12-4
CASSFFRGSVNEQFF
TGTGCCAGCAGTTTTTTCCGCGGGAGCGTGAATGAGCAGTTCTTC
>-|15|TRBJ2-7|-|TRBV7-8
CASSLELAGAYEQYF
TGTGCCAGCAGCTTAGAGTTGGCAGGGGCCTACGAGCAGTACTTC
>once|16|TRBJ2-5|-|TRBV27
CASSNRQTTRSETQYF
TGTGCCAGCAGTAACAGACAGACTACCAGGTCGGAGACCCAGTACTTC
>few|11|TRBJ2-3|-|TRBV7-2
CASNSLNTQYF
TGTGCCAGCAATTCCTTAAATACGCAGTATTTT
>-|16|TRBJ1-2|-|TRBV15
CAASSTSGRANYGYTF
TGTGCCGCCAGCAGTACCTCGGGCAGAGCTAACTATGGCTACACCTTC
>-|13|TRBJ2-1|TRBD2|TRBV6-1
CASLAGEYNEQFF
TGTGCCAGTCTAGCGGGGGAATACAATGAGCAGTTCTTC
>-|16|TRBJ2-1|-|TRBV11-2
CASSLEALSSYNEQFF
TGTGCCAGCAGCTTAGAGGCCCTAAGCTCCTACAATGAGCAGTTCTTC
>few|16|TRBJ2-3|-|TRBV7-2
CASSFRGRRGTDTQYF
TGTGCCAGCAGTTTTAGGGGGCGGAGGGGCACAGATACGCAGTATTTT
>many|14|TRBJ2-5|-|TRBV12-3/TRBV12-4
CASSLRAGQETQYF
TGTGCCAGCTCTTTGAGGGCAGGCCAAGAGACCCAGTACTTC
>-|15|TRBJ2-5|TRBD2|TRBV6-2/TRBV6-3
CASSYDAGGVWTQYF
TGTGCCAGCAGTTACGACGCGGGAGGGGTATGGACCCAGTACTTC
>-|15|TRBJ2-4|TRBD2|TRBV3-1
CASSQFDTGGNIQYF
TGTGCCAGCAGCCAATTCGACACGGGAGGGAACATTCAGTACTTC
>many|15|TRBJ1-1|TRBD1|TRBV5-8
CASSLSAGGNTEAFF
TGTGCCAGCAGCTTGTCGGCAGGGGGGAACACTGAAGCTTTCTTT
>few|14|TRBJ2-5|TRBD1|TRBV3-1
CASSQRTGVETQYF
TGTGCCAGCAGCCAACGAACAGGGGTGGAGACCCAGTACTTC
>-|16|TRBJ2-7|TRBD1|TRBV10-3
CAISDSWTGDRNEQYF
TGTGCCATCAGTGATAGTTGGACAGGGGATCGCAATGAGCAGTACTTC
>-|12|TRBJ1-6|-|TRBV12-3/TRBV12-4
CASSLTDSPLHF
TGTGCCAGCAGTTTAACGGATTCACCCCTCCACTTT
>few|15|TRBJ2-7|-|TRBV6-2/TRBV6-3
CASSRTGHLVYEQYF
TGTGCCAGCAGCAGGACGGGACACCTAGTCTACGAGCAGTACTTC
>few|15|TRBJ2-1|TRBD2|TRBV20-1
CSATRSSGGLQEQFF
TGCAGTGCTACGAGGTCTAGCGGGGGGCTTCAGGAGCAGTTCTTC
>many|13|TRBJ1-2|-|TRBV11-2
CASSLNREYGYTF
TGTGCCAGCAGCTTAAACAGGGAATATGGCTACACCTTC